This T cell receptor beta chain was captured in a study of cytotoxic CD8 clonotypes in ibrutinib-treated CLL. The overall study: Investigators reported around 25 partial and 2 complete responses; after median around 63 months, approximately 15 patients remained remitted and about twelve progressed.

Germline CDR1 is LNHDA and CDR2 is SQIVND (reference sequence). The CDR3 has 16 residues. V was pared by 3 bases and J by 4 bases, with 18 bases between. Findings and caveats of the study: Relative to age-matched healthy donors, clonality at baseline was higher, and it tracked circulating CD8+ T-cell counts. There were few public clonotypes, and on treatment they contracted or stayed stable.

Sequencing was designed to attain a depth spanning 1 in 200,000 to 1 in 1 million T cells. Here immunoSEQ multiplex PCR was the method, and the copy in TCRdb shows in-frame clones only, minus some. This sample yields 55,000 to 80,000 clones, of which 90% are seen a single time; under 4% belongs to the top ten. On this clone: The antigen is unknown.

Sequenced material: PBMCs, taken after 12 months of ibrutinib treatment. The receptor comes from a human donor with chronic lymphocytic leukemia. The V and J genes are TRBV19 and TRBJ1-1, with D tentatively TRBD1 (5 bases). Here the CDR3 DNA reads TGTGCCAGTAGTATTGCCGGTGGCAGGGTGTCCACTGAAGCTTTCTTT. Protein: CASSIAGGRVSTEAFF.